This T cell receptor beta chain comes out of a study of CD8+ T cells in alopecia areata. The ends were cut back, 10 bases at V and 2 bases at J, with 14 bases in the middle. The CDR3 has 13 amino acids. The V gene's germline CDR1 is WNHNN and CDR2 SYGVQD (reference sequence). Stated treatment: oral pan-JAK inhibitor, 5-10 mg twice daily. RNA, once extracted, was reverse transcribed into cDNA for use as the sequencing template. Sequencing used immunoSEQ multiplex PCR; TCRdb keeps in-frame clones, though not all of them. The data contain about 220,000 clones, roughly 56% of them singletons. The chain joins TRBV10-1 to TRBJ2-5, with a tentative D call TRBD2 (6 bases). The source is a human donor with alopecia areata. The sequencing here drew on CD4+ T cells sorted from blood, taken at week 4, from a patient treated with tofacitinib. CDR3 DNA: TGCGCCACCTCCCGGGACTTACAAGAGACCCAGTACTTC. This gives the protein CATSRDLQETQYF.